The subject of this entry is one TCR beta chain. Base qualities were left out, and no much larger clone turns up one base away. For TCR profiling, total RNA from at least 9,000 sorted tetramer+ CD8 T cells was reverse transcribed into cDNA. CDR3 regions were PCR-amplified with primers annealing to V and J regions, and unique molecular identifiers were added to track templates. The immunoSEQ platform, including its sequencing and error-correction standards, was used to profile TCRalpha and TCRbeta chains. In the source study's methods: Clonal copy numbers were corrected for sequencing and PCR errors, and CDR3s were defined per IMGT conventions. Analysis was restricted to productive rearrangements and was performed with immunoSEQ Analyzer versions 2.0 and 3.0, and gene-pairing frequencies were further processed in Microsoft Excel. V-J pairings were visualized as Circos plots, and CDR3 motifs were found with MEME plus a custom motifSearch program. The probability of generation of TCR sequences was calculated using the OLGA algorithm. Clonotypes found at both visits were termed persistent, clonotypes found only in the acute phase were termed nonpersistent, and clonotypes found only at convalescence were termed de novo. An amino acid clonotype used by more than one donor was defined as a public TCR. Imported from immuneACCESS, the table was reduced by TCRdb to in-frame sequences with V and J called. These copies leave out some clones; in studies compared against another copy, an unresolved V gene accounts for under half, and the cause of the remainder is not known. V, J and clone size derive from that table, while D and trimming were established from the DNA sequence. A total of roughly 2,000 clones appear in this sample, about 32% of them only once. Jointly, the top ten make up around 70% of the sample.

The data were obtained in a study of blood T cell repertoires in acute mononucleosis (dated by TCRdb to about 2020). At the level of the whole study: Acute-phase samples, representing the primary response, were taken within 2 weeks of symptom onset. During acute infection, mean YVL-BR-specific and GLC-BM-specific cells made up about 2% and 1% of blood CD8 T cells. The mean blood EBV load was about 3.8 log10 genome copies per million B cells in acute infection and about 2.6 at convalescence.

On the study overall, not on this receptor specifically: With just three donors in the cohort, the group averages were based on very few individuals. In TCR repertoire selection for BRLF1 (YVL-BR), TCRalpha CDR3 motifs had a dominant role, while TCRbeta had a minimal role. Persistence into convalescence was observed for only roughly 10% of unique acute clonotypes, yet most of the response was made up by these persisting clonotypes, and the remaining acute clonotypes were seemingly replaced by new diverse de novo clonotypes. Because only a fraction of each donor's blood was analyzed, sampling error might partly explain the low overlap between acute and convalescent clonotypes.

The sample's time point, from its label and the paper: acute infectious mononucleosis, at clinical presentation within 2 weeks of symptom onset (visit 1). CD8 T cell responses to two immunodominant EBV epitopes, BRLF1 109 (YVL-BR) and BMLF1 280 (GLC-BM), were tracked in the study over primary infection. A positive serum heterophile antibody test and EBV viral capsid antigen-specific IgM indicated primary EBV infection. As a first step, magnetic positive selection (MACS) was used to enrich total CD8 T cells from the PBMCs. A FACSAria III was used to sort live CD3+ CD8+ tetramer+ cells to a purity above 85%. Cells were sorted with a PE-conjugated tetramer loaded with the BRLF1 109-117 peptide. At both acute infection and convalescence, EBV epitope-specific CD8 T cells were tetramer-sorted, and the TCR repertoires of those cells were deep-sequenced directly ex vivo. Donors were three people aged roughly 18 to 30 with clinical acute infectious mononucleosis and laboratory evidence of primary EBV infection. Heparinized peripheral blood was drawn at clinical presentation with mononucleosis symptoms and again about 6 months later. PBMCs were isolated by Ficoll-Paque density gradient centrifugation.

The cysteine opens and the phenylalanine closes a CDR3 of 15 amino acids. Just CDR3 DNA is preserved here, 45 bases in frame from base 1. The germline V gene (reference sequence) sets CDR1 to SGHNT and CDR2 to YYREEE. Relative to germline, V is missing 4 bases and J is missing 6 bases, with 9 bases of the junction outside any gene match. The chain employs TRBV5-4 and TRBJ2-7; 11 central bases correspond to TRBD2. Sequencing was performed on EBV YVL epitope tetramer+ CD8+ T cells sorted from PBMCs, taken during acute infectious mononucleosis. The cell subset or site label for this specimen denotes: CD8 T cells binding a tetramer with EBV BRLF1 109-117 peptide (YVL-BR). This clonotype was sampled from a man aged 18 to 29 with infectious mononucleosis caused by EBV. The base sequence is TGTGCCAGCAGCCAAGATACTAGCGGGAGAGCCGAGCAGTACTTC. It specifies CASSQDTSGRAEQYF.